A selection of T cell receptor beta chains follows, all from one sample in a study of shared clonotypes between healthy human individuals. The method was immunoSEQ multiplex PCR; TCRdb's version includes in-frame clones alone and lacks a portion of them. The sample has millions of clones; approximately 93% are singletons. The sequencing sample was made of naive CD4+ T cells from PBMCs. The source is a man aged 18 to 29 in good health. Some clones in this sample may be carry-over from other donors' samples. Each CDR3 is given with its conserved first and last residue. A D gene is named only where the DNA matches it firmly.

TRBJ2-5	TRBD1	TRBV7-2	TGTGCCAGCAGCTTAGGGTGGTACAGGGGGCGTGAGACCCAGTACTTC	CASSLGWYRGRETQYF
TRBJ2-3	TRBD2	TRBV27	TGTGCCAGCCGACTAGCGGGAGTGTCAGATACGCAGTATTTT	CASRLAGVSDTQYF
TRBJ2-2	.	TRBV9	TGTGCCAGCAGCACCCAGGGAAGCACCGGGGAGCTGTTTTTT	CASSTQGSTGELFF
TRBJ2-7	.	TRBV2	TGTGCCAGCAGGCGCTCCTACGAGCAGTACTTC	CASRRSYEQYF
TRBJ1-4	.	TRBV7-2	TGTGCCAGCAGTGATACAGGGAGTAATGAAAAACTGTTTTTT	CASSDTGSNEKLFF
TRBJ1-1	.	TRBV6-6	TGTGCCAGCAGTTACGTAGCAGGGGAGATGGTTACTGAAGCTTTCTTT	CASSYVAGEMVTEAFF
TRBJ1-2	TRBD1	TRBV4-1	TGCGCCAGCAGCCAAGCTTGGACAGGGGCCCGAGGCTACACCTTC	CASSQAWTGARGYTF
TRBJ2-7	.	TRBV29-1	TGCAGCGTTGACAACGGTTCTGGCTACGAGCAGTACTTC	CSVDNGSGYEQYF
TRBJ2-7	TRBD2	TRBV14	TGTGCCAGCAGCCGCGGGGGGGGCCGGTACGAGCAGTACTTC	CASSRGGGRYEQYF
TRBJ1-3	.	TRBV6-5	TGTGCCAGCAGTTATATGGGGGAGGGAAACACCATATATTTT	CASSYMGEGNTIYF
TRBJ2-7	.	TRBV7-9	TGTGCCAGCAGCTTAGTCAGATCCTACGAGCAGTACTTC	CASSLVRSYEQYF